This T cell receptor beta chain was sequenced in a study of shared clonotypes between healthy human individuals. V lost 3 bases, J lost 2 bases, and 2 bases stayed unmatched. CDR3 length: 15 residues. In germline, CDR1 is SGHNT, CDR2 YYREEE (reference sequence). Findings and limits, study-wide: Among donors, clonotype sharing was expected to be affected by sequencing depth. Non-shared clonotypes were found to have lower generation probabilities than the clonotypes that were shared by all four of the sorted-subset donors. Sampling covered blood only; tissue repertoires likely differ.

Some clones are missing from TCRdb's copy, which holds only in-frame ones; the method was immunoSEQ multiplex PCR. Of approximately 2.5 million clones in the sample, roughly 93% were seen once. About this clone: What it binds is not known. Other DNA sequences of this sample code for an identical CDR3.

The V gene is TRBV5-4, the J gene TRBJ2-3; 11 bases line up with TRBD2. Sequenced material: naive CD4+ T cells from PBMCs. Indicated subset: CD45RA+ positively selected. The origin of this receptor is a man aged 18 to 30 in good health. Some clones in this sample may be carry-over from other donors' samples. The CDR3 DNA reads as TGTGCCAGCAGCTCGGGACTAGCGGTCACAGATACGCAGTATTTT. This sequence encodes CASSSGLAVTDTQYF.